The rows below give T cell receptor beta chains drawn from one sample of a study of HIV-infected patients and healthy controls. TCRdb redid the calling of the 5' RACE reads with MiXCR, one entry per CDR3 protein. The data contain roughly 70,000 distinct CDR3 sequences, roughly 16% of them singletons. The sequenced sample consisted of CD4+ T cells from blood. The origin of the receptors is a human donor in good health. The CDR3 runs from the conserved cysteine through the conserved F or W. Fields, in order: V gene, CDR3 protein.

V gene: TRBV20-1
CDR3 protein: CSASLVVDSNQPQHF

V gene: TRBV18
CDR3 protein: CASSPQWGEAQHF

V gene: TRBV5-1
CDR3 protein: CASSLVTGGVGSPLHF

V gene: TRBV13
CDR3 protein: CASSLAREAGSFQETQYF

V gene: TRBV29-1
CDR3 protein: CSVEDRGRGLTEAFF

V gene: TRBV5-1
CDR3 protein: CASRRDSQNYGYTF

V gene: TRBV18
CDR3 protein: CASSPRDREGEKAFF

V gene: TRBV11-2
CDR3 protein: CASSLRTSGNEQFF

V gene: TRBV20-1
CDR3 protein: CSAPGRAQETQYF

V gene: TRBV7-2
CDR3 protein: CASGQRGNQPQHF

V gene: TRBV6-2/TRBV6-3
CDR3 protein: CASSFPGQNLNTGELFF

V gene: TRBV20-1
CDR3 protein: CSASRDSPLHF

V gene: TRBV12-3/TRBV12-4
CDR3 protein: CASRPTGPMGETQYF

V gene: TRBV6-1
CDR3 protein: CASSGGQGALRNQPQHF

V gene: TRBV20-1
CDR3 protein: CSARDGQLSASTDTQYF

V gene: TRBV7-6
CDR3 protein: CASSGSNSGPYEQYF

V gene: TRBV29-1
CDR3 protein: CSVEDLKLGDEQFF

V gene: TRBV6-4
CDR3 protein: CASSPGPQVGQPQHF

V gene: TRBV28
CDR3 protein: CASSSTVGNQPQHF

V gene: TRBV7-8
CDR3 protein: CASSHEGSSGNTIYF

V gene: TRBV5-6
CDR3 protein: CASTRAGTGGTEAFF

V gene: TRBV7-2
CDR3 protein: CASSPLMSTQYF

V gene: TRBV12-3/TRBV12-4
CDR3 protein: CASSPGQGVAGELFF

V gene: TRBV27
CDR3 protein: CASSSARGPRADTQYF

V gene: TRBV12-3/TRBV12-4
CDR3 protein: CASSLRSQRAKNIQYF